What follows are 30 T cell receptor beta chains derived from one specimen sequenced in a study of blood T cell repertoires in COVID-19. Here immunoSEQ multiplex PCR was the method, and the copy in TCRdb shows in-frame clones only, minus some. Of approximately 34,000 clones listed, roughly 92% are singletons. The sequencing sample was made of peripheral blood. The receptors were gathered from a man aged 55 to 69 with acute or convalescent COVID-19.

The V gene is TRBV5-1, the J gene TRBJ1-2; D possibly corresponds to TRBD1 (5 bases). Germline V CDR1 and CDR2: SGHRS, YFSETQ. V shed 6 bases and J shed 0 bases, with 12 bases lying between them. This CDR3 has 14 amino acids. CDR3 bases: TGCGCCAGCACCCTAGGGGTATCTAACTATGGCTACACCTTC. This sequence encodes CASTLGVSNYGYTF.

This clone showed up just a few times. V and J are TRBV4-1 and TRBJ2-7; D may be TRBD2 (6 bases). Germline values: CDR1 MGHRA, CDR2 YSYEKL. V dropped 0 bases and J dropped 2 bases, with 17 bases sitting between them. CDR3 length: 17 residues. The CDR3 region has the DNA TGCGCCAGCAGCCAAGACTCAATCGGGACGGGAGCCTACGAGCAGTACTTC. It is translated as CASSQDSIGTGAYEQYF.

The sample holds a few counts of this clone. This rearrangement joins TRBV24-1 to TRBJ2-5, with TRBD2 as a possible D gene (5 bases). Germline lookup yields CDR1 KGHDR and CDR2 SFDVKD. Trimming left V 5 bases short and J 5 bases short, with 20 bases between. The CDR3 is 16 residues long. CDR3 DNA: TGTGCCACCAGTGGAACGGGATCCTCAGACCCTGAGACCCAGTACTTC. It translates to CATSGTGSSDPETQYF.

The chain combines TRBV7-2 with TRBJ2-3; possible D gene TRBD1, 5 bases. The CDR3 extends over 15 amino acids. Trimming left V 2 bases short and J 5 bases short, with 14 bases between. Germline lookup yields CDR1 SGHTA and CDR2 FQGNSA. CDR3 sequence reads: CASSLSGARKDTQYF. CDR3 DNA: TGTGCCAGCAGCTTATCTGGGGCCCGTAAAGATACGCAGTATTTT.

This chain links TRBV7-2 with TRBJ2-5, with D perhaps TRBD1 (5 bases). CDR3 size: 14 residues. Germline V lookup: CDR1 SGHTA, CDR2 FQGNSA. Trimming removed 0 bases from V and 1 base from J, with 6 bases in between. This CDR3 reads CASSLAGRQETQYF. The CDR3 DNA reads TGTGCCAGCAGCTTAGCGGGGCGCCAAGAGACCCAGTACTTC.

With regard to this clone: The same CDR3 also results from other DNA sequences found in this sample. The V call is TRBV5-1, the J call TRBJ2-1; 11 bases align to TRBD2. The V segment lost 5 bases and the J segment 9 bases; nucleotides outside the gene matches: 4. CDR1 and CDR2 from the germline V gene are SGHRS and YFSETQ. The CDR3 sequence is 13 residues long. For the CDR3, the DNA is TGCGCCAGCAGTTTAGCGGGAGGGACTGAGCAGTTCTTC. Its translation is CASSLAGGTEQFF.

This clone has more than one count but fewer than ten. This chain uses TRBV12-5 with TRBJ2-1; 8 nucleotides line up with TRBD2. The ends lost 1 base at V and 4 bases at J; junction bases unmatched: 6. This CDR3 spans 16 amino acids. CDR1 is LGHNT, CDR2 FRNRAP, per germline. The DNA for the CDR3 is TGTGCTAGTGGTTTGGCGGGCGGGAGGCTTTACAATGAGCAGTTCTTC. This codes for CASGLAGGRLYNEQFF.

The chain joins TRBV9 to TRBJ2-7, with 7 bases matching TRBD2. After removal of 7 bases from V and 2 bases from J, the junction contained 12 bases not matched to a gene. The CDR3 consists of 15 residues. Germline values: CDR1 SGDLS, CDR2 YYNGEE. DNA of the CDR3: TGTGCCAGCGCCGCCGGAAGCGGGAACACCTACGAGCAGTACTTC. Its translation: CASAAGSGNTYEQYF.

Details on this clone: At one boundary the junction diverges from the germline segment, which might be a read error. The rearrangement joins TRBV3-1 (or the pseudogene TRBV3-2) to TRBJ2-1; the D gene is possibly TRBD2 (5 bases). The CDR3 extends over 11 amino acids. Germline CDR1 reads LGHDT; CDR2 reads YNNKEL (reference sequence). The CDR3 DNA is TGTGCCAGCAGCCAAGGGCCAAAGAGGGTCTTC. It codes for CASSQGPKRVF.

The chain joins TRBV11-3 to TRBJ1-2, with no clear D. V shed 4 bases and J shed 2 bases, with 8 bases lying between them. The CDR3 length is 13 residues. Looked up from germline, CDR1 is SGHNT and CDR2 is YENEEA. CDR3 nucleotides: TGTGCCAGCAGCTCATCCACAAACTATGGCTACACCTTC. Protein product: CASSSSTNYGYTF.

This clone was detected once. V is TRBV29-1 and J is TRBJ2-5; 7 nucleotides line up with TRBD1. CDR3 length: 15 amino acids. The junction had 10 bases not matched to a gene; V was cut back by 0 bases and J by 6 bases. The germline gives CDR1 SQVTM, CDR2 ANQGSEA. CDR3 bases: TGCAGCGTTGAAGAAGCTGGCAGGGGGTGGAAGACCCAGTACTTC. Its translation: CSVEEAGRGWKTQYF.

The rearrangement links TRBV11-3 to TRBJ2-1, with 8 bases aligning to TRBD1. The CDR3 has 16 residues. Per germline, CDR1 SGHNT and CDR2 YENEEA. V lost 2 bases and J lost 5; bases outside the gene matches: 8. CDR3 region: CASSLSGQGANNEQFF. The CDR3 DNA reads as TGTGCCAGCAGCTTATCGGGGCAGGGGGCTAACAATGAGCAGTTCTTC.

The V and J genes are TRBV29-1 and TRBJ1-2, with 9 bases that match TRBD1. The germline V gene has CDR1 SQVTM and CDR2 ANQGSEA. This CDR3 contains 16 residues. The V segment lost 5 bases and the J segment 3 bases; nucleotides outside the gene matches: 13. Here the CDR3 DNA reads TGCAGCGTTCCTGGCCTTGGGACAGGGTTTTACTATGGCTACACCTTC. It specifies CSVPGLGTGFYYGYTF.

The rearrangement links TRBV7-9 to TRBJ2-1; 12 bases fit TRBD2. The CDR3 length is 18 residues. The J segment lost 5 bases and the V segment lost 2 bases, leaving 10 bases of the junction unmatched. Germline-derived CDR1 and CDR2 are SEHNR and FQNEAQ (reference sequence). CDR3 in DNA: TGTGCCAGCAGCTTAAGAAATCCCCGACTAGCGGGAGACAATGAGCAGTTCTTC. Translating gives CASSLRNPRLAGDNEQFF.

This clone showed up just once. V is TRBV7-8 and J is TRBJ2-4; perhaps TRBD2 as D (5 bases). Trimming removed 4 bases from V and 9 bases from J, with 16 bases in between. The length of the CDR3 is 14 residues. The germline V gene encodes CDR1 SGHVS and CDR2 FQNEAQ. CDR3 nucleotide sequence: TGTGCCAGCAGCTCCCGGGGAAGACTGGGCATTCAGTACTTC. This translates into CASSSRGRLGIQYF.

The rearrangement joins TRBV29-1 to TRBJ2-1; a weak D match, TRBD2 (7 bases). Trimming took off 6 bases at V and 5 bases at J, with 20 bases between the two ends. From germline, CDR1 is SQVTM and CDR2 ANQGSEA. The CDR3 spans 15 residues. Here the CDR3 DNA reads TGCAGCGTCGACTTTAAGGGGAGGGGGAACAATGAGCAGTTCTTC. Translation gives CSVDFKGRGNNEQFF.

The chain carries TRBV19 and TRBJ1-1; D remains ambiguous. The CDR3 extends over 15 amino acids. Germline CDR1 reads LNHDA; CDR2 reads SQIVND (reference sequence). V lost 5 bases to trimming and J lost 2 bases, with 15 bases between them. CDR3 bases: TGTGCCAGTAGTCGCGCTACGACGGGAAACACTGAAGCTTTCTTT. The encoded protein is CASSRATTGNTEAFF.

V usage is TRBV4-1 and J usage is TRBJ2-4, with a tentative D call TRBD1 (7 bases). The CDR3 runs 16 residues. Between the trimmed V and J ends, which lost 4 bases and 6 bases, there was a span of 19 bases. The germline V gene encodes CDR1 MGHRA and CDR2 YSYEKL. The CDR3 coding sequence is TGCGCCAGCAGCCGGTCGGGGACAGTGGGAGGAAACATTCAGTACTTC. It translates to CASSRSGTVGGNIQYF.

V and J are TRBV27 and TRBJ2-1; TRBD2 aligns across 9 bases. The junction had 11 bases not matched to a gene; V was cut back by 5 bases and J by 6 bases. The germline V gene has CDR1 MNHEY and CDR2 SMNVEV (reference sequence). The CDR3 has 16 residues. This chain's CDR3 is CASSPGVAGDTNEQFF. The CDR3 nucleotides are TGTGCCAGCAGTCCCGGGGTAGCGGGAGATACCAATGAGCAGTTCTTC.

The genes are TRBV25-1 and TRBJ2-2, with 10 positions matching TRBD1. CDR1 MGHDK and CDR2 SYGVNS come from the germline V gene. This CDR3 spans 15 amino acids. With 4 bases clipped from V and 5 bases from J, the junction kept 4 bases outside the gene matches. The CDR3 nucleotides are TGTGCCAGCAGTGGGGGGACAGGGGCTACCGGGGAGCTGTTTTTT. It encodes CASSGGTGATGELFF.

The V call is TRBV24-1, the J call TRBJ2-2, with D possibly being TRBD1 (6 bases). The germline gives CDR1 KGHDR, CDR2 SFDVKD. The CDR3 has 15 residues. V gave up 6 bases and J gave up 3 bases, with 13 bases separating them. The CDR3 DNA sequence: TGTGCCACCAGTCTTCTGGGGGCAGACACCGGGGAGCTGTTTTTT. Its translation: CATSLLGADTGELFF.

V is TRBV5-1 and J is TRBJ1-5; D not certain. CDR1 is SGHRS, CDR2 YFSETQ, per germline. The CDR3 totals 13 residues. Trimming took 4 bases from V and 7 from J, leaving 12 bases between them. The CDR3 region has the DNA TGCGCCAGCAGCCTGGATGTCTCCCAGCCCCAGCATTTT. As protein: CASSLDVSQPQHF.

The CDR3, as DNA: TGTGCCAGCAGCACGGATCCCAGGGATGAAAAACTGTTTTTT. Translation gives CASSTDPRDEKLFF. The rearrangement links TRBV7-2 to TRBJ1-4; maybe TRBD1 (5 bases). Trimming stripped 5 bases from V and 6 bases from J, with 13 bases between. The CDR3 runs 14 residues. Germline V lookup: CDR1 SGHTA, CDR2 FQGNSA.

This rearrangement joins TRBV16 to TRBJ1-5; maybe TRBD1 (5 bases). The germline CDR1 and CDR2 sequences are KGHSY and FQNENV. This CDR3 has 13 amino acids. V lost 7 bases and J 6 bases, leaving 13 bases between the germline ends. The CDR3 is CASMGHFSQPQHF. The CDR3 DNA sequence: TGTGCCAGCATGGGGCACTTTTCTCAGCCCCAGCATTTT.

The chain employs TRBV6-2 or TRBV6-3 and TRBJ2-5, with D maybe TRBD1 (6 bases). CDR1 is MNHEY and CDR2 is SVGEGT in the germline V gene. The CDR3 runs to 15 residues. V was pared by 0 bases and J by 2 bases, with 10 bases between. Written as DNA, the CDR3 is TGTGCCAGCAGTTACTCCGGAAGGGGGCAAGAGACCCAGTACTTC. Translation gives CASSYSGRGQETQYF.

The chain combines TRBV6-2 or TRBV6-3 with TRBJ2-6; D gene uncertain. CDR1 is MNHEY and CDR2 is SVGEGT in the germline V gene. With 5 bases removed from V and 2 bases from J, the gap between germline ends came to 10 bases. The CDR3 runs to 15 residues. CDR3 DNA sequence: TGTGCCAGCAGTGCCCGCGGCACTGGGGCCAACGTCCTGACTTTC. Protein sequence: CASSARGTGANVLTF.

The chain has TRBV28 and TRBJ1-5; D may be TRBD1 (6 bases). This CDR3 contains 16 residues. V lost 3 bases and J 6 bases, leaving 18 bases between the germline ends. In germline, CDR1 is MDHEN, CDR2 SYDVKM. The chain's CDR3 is CASSFGAKGGGQPQHF. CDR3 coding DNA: TGTGCCAGCAGTTTTGGGGCAAAGGGGGGGGGTCAGCCCCAGCATTTT.

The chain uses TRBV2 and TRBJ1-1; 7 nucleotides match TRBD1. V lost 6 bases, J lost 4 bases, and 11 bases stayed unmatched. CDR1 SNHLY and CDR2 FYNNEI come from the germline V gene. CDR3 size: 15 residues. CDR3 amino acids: CASREYQGGGTEAFF. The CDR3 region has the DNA TGTGCCAGCAGAGAATATCAGGGGGGCGGCACTGAAGCTTTCTTT.

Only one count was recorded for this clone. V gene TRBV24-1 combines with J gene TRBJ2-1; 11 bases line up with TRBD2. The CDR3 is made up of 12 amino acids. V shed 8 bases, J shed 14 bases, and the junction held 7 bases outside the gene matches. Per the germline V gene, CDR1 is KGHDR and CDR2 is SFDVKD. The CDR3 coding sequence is TGTGCCACCACAAATTCTAGCGGGAGGAAGTTCTTC. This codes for CATTNSSGRKFF.

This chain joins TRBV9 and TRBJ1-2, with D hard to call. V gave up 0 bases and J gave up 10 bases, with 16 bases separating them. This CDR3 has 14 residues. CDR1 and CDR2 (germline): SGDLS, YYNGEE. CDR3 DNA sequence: TGTGCCAGCAGCGTAGATGACGGAGCCCGAGACTACACCTTC. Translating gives CASSVDDGARDYTF. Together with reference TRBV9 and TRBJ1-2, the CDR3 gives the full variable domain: DSGVTQTPKHLITATGQRVTLRCSPRSGDLSVYWYQQSLDQGLQFLIQYYNGEERAKGNILERFSAQQFPDLHSELNLSSLELGDSALYFCASSVDDGARDYTFGSGTRLTVV.